This TCR beta chain was recovered during a study of T cells in Graves' hyperthyroidism and ophthalmopathy. Study-level points and caveats: Model output signaled ophthalmopathy a median 6.5 months ahead of onset. Expanded thyroid clonotypes (above 0.001) were mostly also found in blood.

A few counts support this clonotype. Its antigen remains unknown. TCR beta CDR3 region amplification was performed from RNA transcripts. Initially, a first-round RT-PCR of the TCR CDR3 employed the HTBI primer set. One entry per CDR3 protein, called by TCRdb with MiXCR from the multiplex PCR reads. The table has over 400,000 distinct CDR3 sequences, under 25% seen once. For ophthalmopathy patients, the Clinical Activity Score was at least 3 and the NOSPECS grade at least 4; duration was under 3 months. Pregnant or lactating patients were excluded, as were those with uncontrolled infection or other autoimmune disease. The length of the CDR3 is 12 residues. Germline CDR1 reads SNHLY; CDR2 reads FYNNEI. V lost 8 bases and J lost 1, with 7 bases in between.

This TCR derives from a woman in her 70s with Graves' ophthalmopathy. V is TRBV2 and J is TRBJ2-3; D ambiguous. Sample: blood. The CDR3, as DNA: TGTGCCAGCGCGTTAGGCACAGATACGCAGTATTTT. This sequence encodes CASALGTDTQYF.